This T cell receptor beta chain was sequenced for a study of T-cell reconstitution after alpha-beta-depleted transplantation in children. Preparation of the TCRbeta library involved a method that used unique molecular identifiers. TCRdb analysed the PCR reads with MiXCR anew, one entry per CDR3 protein. The sample carries nearly 550,000 distinct CDR3 sequences, about 17% recorded once. The length of the CDR3 is 14 residues. Germline loops: CDR1 SGHRS, CDR2 YFSETQ. V was clipped by 7 bases and J by 3 bases; unmatched bases: 2. The sequence derives from a human donor who donated a stem cell graft to a child with acute lymphoblastic leukemia. The J gene is TRBJ1-4, the V gene TRBV5-1; 11 bases map to TRBD1. The source material was PBMCs from the stem cell graft donor, sampled from the stem cell graft. The CDR3 coding sequence is TGCGCCAGCGGACAGGGGGCACCTAATGAAAAACTGTTTTTT. This sequence encodes CASGQGAPNEKLFF.